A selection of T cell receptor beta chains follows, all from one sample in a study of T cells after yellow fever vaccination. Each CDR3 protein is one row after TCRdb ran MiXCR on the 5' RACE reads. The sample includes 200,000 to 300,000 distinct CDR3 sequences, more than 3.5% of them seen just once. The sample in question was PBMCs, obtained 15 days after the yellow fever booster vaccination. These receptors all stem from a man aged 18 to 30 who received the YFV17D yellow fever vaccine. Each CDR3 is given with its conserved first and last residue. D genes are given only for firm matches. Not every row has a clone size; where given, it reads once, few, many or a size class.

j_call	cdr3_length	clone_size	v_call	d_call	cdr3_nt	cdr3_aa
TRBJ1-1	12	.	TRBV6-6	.	TGTGCCAGCAGTTCCTCCGGCACTGAAGCTTTCTTT	CASSSSGTEAFF
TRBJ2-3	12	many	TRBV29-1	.	TGCAGCGCCCCGACAGTTTCAGATACGCAGTATTTT	CSAPTVSDTQYF
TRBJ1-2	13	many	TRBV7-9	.	TGTGCCAGCAGCAGCTCAGGGGCCGGAGGCTACACCTTC	CASSSSGAGGYTF
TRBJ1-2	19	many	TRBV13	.	TGTGCCAGCAGCTTATACCGCAAGGGGCTCCACACCCCGATCTATGGCTACACCTTC	CASSLYRKGLHTPIYGYTF
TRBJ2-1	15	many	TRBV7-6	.	TGTGCCAGCAGCCCATCGGAGTATTTTTCGCGTGAGCAGTTCTTC	CASSPSEYFSREQFF
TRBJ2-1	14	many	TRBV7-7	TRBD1	TGTGCTAGCAGCCGGGCTCCGGGGGACAGGGAGCAGTTCTTC	CASSRAPGDREQFF
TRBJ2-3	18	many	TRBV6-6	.	TGTGCCAGCAGTGAAAAGACGGGCTACCAGGAAGGCACAGATACGCAGTATTTT	CASSEKTGYQEGTDTQYF
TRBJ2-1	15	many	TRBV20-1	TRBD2	TGCAGTGCCGACCACTCAAGCGGGGCTTACAATGAGCAGTTCTTC	CSADHSSGAYNEQFF
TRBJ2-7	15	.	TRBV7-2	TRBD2	TGTGCCAGCAGCCAGGGGACTAGCAGGGCCTACGAGCAGTACTTC	CASSQGTSRAYEQYF
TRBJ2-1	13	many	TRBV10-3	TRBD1	TGTGCCATCAGGGATGGACAGGGCGGTGAGCAGTTCTTC	CAIRDGQGGEQFF
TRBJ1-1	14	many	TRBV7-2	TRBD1	TGTGCCAGCAGCTTACCCGGGACAGTGGTTGGGGCTTTCTTT	CASSLPGTVVGAFF
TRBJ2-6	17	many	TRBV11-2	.	TGTGCCAGCAGCTTAGTCCCTAGCTTAAGAGGGGCCAACGTCCTGACTTTC	CASSLVPSLRGANVLTF
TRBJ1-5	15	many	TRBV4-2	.	TGTGCCAGCAGCCCTCGCGACAGTGGTACATCGCCCCAGCATTTT	CASSPRDSGTSPQHF
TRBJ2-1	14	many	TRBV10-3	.	TGTGCCATCAGTGGGGGTCCTTCCTACAATGAGCAGTTCTTC	CAISGGPSYNEQFF
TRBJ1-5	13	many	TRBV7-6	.	TGTGCCAGCAGCCCTGGGGGGCCTCAGCCCCAGCATTTT	CASSPGGPQPQHF
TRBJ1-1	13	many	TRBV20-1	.	TGCAGTGCGGACCGGGACATGAACACTGAAGCTTTCTTT	CSADRDMNTEAFF
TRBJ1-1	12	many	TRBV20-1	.	TGCAGTGGCCGGAAGGGGCTCACTGAAGCTTTCTTT	CSGRKGLTEAFF
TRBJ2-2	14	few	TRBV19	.	TGTGCCAGTAGTATGGACGGCGGGGCCGGGGAGCTGTTTTTT	CASSMDGGAGELFF
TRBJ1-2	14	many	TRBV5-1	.	TGCGCCAGCAGCTTAGGCGGGCCTGACTATGGCTACACCTTC	CASSLGGPDYGYTF
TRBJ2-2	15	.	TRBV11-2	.	TGTGCCAGCAGCTCGACCCAGGGGTTCACCGGGGAGCTGTTTTTT	CASSSTQGFTGELFF
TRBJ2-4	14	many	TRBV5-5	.	TGTGCCAGCAGCATGACGTCAGGGTTGAACATTCAGTACTTC	CASSMTSGLNIQYF
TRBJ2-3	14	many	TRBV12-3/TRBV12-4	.	TGTGCCAGCAGTAACGCAGAAACACGTTTTGCGCAGTATTTT	CASSNAETRFAQYF
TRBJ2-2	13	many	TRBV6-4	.	TGTGCCAGCAGTGGGACGAACACCGGGGAGCTGTTTTTT	CASSGTNTGELFF
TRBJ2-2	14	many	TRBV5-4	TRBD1	TGTGCCAGCAGCGCCCAAGGGGGCTCCGGGGAGCTGTTTTTT	CASSAQGGSGELFF
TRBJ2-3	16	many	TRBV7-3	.	TGTGCCAGCAGCTTAATGGGGGGGGCTTTTCCAGATACGCAGTATTTT	CASSLMGGAFPDTQYF
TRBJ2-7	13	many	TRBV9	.	TGTGCCAGCAGCGGCGACGGTTCCTACGAGCAGTACTTC	CASSGDGSYEQYF
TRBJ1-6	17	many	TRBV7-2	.	TGTGCCAGCAGCTCAGTCCCGGCCGGGTCCGGCGATTCACCCCTCCACTTT	CASSSVPAGSGDSPLHF
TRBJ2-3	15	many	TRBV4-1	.	TGCGCCAGCAGCCAAGTTCAGTTGGGATCAGATACGCAGTATTTT	CASSQVQLGSDTQYF
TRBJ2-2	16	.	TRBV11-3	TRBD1	TGTGCCAGCAGCTTAGGCCCTGAAAGGGGGCCCGGGGAGCTGTTTTTT	CASSLGPERGPGELFF
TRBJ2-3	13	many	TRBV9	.	TGTGCCGTCGCACCTGGTAGCGCAGATACGCAGTATTTT	CAVAPGSADTQYF
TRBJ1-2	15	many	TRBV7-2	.	TGTGCCAGCAGCGTTGAGGGGGGAAATGATTATGGCTACACCTTC	CASSVEGGNDYGYTF
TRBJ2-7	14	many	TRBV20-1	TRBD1	TGCAGTGCCCCAACCCGGGACAGCCCCTACGAGCAGTACTTC	CSAPTRDSPYEQYF
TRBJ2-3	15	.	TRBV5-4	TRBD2	TGTGCCAGCAGCTTCACTGCGGGGGGCACAGATACGCAGTATTTT	CASSFTAGGTDTQYF
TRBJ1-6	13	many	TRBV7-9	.	TGTGCCAGCAGCTTTAGCGACAGAATCCTCCTCCACTTT	CASSFSDRILLHF
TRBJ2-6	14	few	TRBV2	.	TGTGCCAGCAGTACAGTGGCTGGGGCCAACGTCCTGACTTTC	CASSTVAGANVLTF
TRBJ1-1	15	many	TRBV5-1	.	TGCGCCAGCAGCTTGTGGCTGGGGGCGGGTACTGAAGCTTTCTTT	CASSLWLGAGTEAFF
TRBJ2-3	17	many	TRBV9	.	TGTGCCAGCAGCGTAAGAGGAGGGGACAGATTATGGGATACGCAGTATTTT	CASSVRGGDRLWDTQYF
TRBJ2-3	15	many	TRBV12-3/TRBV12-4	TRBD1	TGTGCCAGCAGAAACCAGGGGGCGGGCACAGATACGCAGTATTTT	CASRNQGAGTDTQYF
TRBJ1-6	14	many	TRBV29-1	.	TGCAGCGTTGGTTGGGGGAAAGGGAATTCACCCCTCCACTTT	CSVGWGKGNSPLHF
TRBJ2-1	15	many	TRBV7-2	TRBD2	TGTGCCAGCAGCTTAGAACGGGGGGGGCACAATGAGCAGTTCTTC	CASSLERGGHNEQFF
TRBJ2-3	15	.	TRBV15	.	TGTGCCACCAGCAGACGTGTCAGGGGCACAGATACGCAGTATTTT	CATSRRVRGTDTQYF
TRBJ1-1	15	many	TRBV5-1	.	TGCGCCAGCAGCTTGGCCGGCCTGAGGAACACTGAAGCTTTCTTT	CASSLAGLRNTEAFF
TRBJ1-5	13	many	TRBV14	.	TGTGCCAGCAGCCAAGGCCCCAATCAGCCCCAGCATTTT	CASSQGPNQPQHF
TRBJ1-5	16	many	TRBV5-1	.	TGCGCCAGCAGCTTGGCCCCCCGGGGGCCGAGGCAGCCCCAGCATTTT	CASSLAPRGPRQPQHF
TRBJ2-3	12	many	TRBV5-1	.	TGCGCCAGCAGCGATAGTGCAGATACGCAGTATTTT	CASSDSADTQYF
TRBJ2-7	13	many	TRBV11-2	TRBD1	TGTGCCAGCAGCTACTTAGGGGGCGCCGAGCAGTACTTC	CASSYLGGAEQYF